This T cell receptor beta chain was retrieved from a study of blood T cell repertoires in COVID-19. Study background: Sources were T cells, B-cell-depleted T cells, or PBMCs; the material itself was cDNA or gDNA.

V was pared by 4 bases and J by 3 bases, with 6 bases of the junction left unmatched. The germline CDR1 and CDR2 sequences are SGHTA and FQGTGA. CDR3 size: 15 residues. The study drew participants aged roughly 18 to 89 years from some 25 US areas. In the original analysis: Reference gene primer amplification gave nucleated cell count estimates. The assay was immunoSEQ multiplex PCR, and TCRdb's table has in-frame clones only and misses some. V and J calls plus clone size are reproduced from that table; the DNA served to infer D and trimming. The table has a few hundred thousand clones, approximately 91% seen once; the top ten hold about 1.2%.

The chain uses TRBV7-3 and TRBJ2-1, with TRBD2 matching over 7 bases. The source is a human donor in a cohort exposed to, infected with or recovered from COVID-19 (not recorded which). The donor label of this sample is uncertain. The sequencing input was PBMCs or T cells enriched from blood (not recorded which). The CDR3 loop is CASSSLPGGYNEQFF. In nucleotides, the CDR3 is TGTGCCAGCAGCTCCCTCCCGGGGGGCTACAATGAGCAGTTCTTC.